The 21 T cell receptor beta chains below were found in one sample sequenced in a study of molecular identifiers for immune sequencing clone quantification. TCRdb processed the PCR reads anew with MiXCR; each CDR3 protein has one entry. This sample has 300,000 to 400,000 distinct CDR3 sequences, with roughly 23% found just once. What was sequenced was naive CD8+ T cells from blood, with Jurkat cell RNA spiked in. As for subset: FACS-sorted CD8+CD4-CCR7+CD45RA+ naive T cells. These receptors were taken from a human donor in good health. Some libraries in this study had Jurkat cell RNA spiked in.

This clonotype was recorded at least ten times. The rearrangement uses TRBV29-1 and TRBJ2-6; possible D gene TRBD1, 5 bases. Trimming removed 0 bases at V and 1 base at J, with 13 bases between. This CDR3 is built from 17 residues. Germline V gene sequence: CDR1 SQVTM, CDR2 ANQGSEA. The CDR3 sequence is CSVEDPHPGSGANVLTF. CDR3 sequence (DNA): TGCAGCGTTGAAGATCCCCACCCAGGGTCTGGGGCCAACGTCCTGACTTTC.

Concerning this clonotype itself: This may arise from a read error, as a much more abundant clone is one base away. V and J are TRBV7-2 and TRBJ2-3, with a possible D match to TRBD1 (6 bases). The CDR3 spans 18 residues. CDR1 and CDR2 from the germline V gene are SGHTA and FQGNSA. Trimming stripped 1 base from V and 4 bases from J, with 21 bases between. The CDR3 region has the DNA TGTGCCAGCAGCTTAGACCCCCTAGGGGGAGCGCCCGCAGATACGCAGTATTTT. Translation gives CASSLDPLGGAPADTQYF. The variable domain in full, with the rest retrieved from reference TRBV7-2 and TRBJ2-3, is GAGVSQSPSNKVTEKGKDVELRCDPISGHTALYWYRQSLGQGLEFLIYFQGNSAPDKSGLPSDRFSAERTGGSVSTLTIQRTQQEDSAVYLCASSLDPLGGAPADTQYFGPGTRLTVL.

In this sample, this clonotype turned up a few times. This rearrangement joins TRBV19 to TRBJ2-3, with D possibly TRBD1 on 6 matching bases. Per the germline V gene, CDR1 is LNHDA and CDR2 is SQIVND (reference sequence). Trimming removed 5 bases from V and 0 bases from J, with 12 bases in between. The CDR3 spans 15 residues. The CDR3 sequence is CASSPTGHSTDTQYF. In DNA, the CDR3 is TGTGCCAGTAGTCCCACGGGACACAGCACAGATACGCAGTATTTT.

Of note for this clonotype: A much larger clone differs by one base, so this may be a read error. The rearrangement links TRBV7-3 to TRBJ2-1, with D possibly being TRBD1 (5 bases). The CDR3 covers 15 residues. CDR1 and CDR2 from the germline V gene are SGHTA and FQGTGA. As DNA, the CDR3 is TGTGCCAGCAGCCTAGGGGTTAGCTCCTACAGTGAGCAGTTCTTC. This codes for CASSLGVSSYSEQFF.

Ten or more counts support this clonotype. The chain links TRBV27 to TRBJ1-1; the D gene is possibly TRBD1 (6 bases). V dropped 5 bases and J dropped 3 bases, with 16 bases sitting between them. Germline V gives CDR1 MNHEY, CDR2 SMNVEV (reference sequence). This CDR3 is built from 15 residues. In nucleotides, the CDR3 is TGTGCCAGCAGTCCCATTGGGGGCTTGGACACTGAAGCTTTCTTT. As protein: CASSPIGGLDTEAFF.

CDR3 loop: CASSILQGGIKPLHF. The CDR3 region has the DNA TGTGCCAGCAGTATACTCCAAGGGGGGATAAAGCCCCTCCACTTT. The chain is built from TRBV27 and TRBJ1-6, with a possible D match to TRBD1 (6 bases). Trimming removed 5 bases at V and 13 bases at J, with 21 bases between. Germline CDR1 reads MNHEY; CDR2 reads SMNVEV (reference sequence). The CDR3 covers 15 residues.

There are a few counts of this clonotype. The germline gene is not matched at one end of the junction; a read error may be the cause. The chain is built from TRBV6-2 or TRBV6-3 and TRBJ2-7, with D perhaps matching TRBD1 (5 bases). Per germline, CDR1 MNHEY and CDR2 SVGEGT. CDR3 size: 14 residues. CDR3 residues: CASRRQGFAYERYF. The CDR3 DNA is TGTGCCAGCAGGCGGCAGGGATTCGCCTACGAGCGGTACTTC.

This clonotype was counted many times. The chain combines TRBV29-1 with TRBJ2-5; TRBD1 aligns across 9 bases. This CDR3 has 14 residues. V was pared by 5 bases and J by 5 bases, with 9 bases of the junction left unmatched. CDR1 is SQVTM, CDR2 ANQGSEA, per germline. The CDR3 DNA sequence: TGCAGCGTTCCAGGGACAGGGACTGTGGAGACCCAGTACTTC. Protein: CSVPGTGTVETQYF.

The rearrangement links TRBV7-9 to TRBJ2-5, with 7 bases lining up with TRBD2. This CDR3 spans 16 amino acids. Losses at the gene ends were 0 bases for V and 3 bases for J; bases not matched to a gene: 7. The germline V gene has CDR1 SEHNR and CDR2 FQNEAQ (reference sequence). This chain's CDR3 is CASSLAPSGRKETQYF. CDR3 coding DNA: TGTGCCAGCAGCTTAGCTCCTAGCGGAAGGAAAGAGACCCAGTACTTC.

This clonotype was seen a handful of times. A junction end diverges from the germline sequence, so it may reflect a read error. This chain joins TRBV6-2 or TRBV6-3 and TRBJ1-1; no firm D call. This CDR3 is 13 amino acids long. Per germline, CDR1 MNHEY and CDR2 SVGEGT. The CDR3 coding sequence is TGTGCCAGCACTTACCGTGAGTGGACTGAAGCTTTCTTT. Translating it yields CASTYREWTEAFF.

In this sample, this clonotype turned up a few times. CDR3 in amino acids: CASSYSSAGVQETQYF. CDR3 nucleotide sequence: TGTGCCAGCAGTTACTCGTCTGCAGGCGTCCAAGAGACCCAGTACTTC. The chain employs TRBV6-2 or TRBV6-3 and TRBJ2-5; D gene ambiguous. This CDR3 has 16 amino acids. V was cut by 0 bases and J by 1 base, with 12 bases left in between. In germline, CDR1 is MNHEY, CDR2 SVGEGT.

In regard to this clonotype: A much bigger clone sits one base away, suggesting this may be a read error. Since the CDR3 does not end with the conserved phenylalanine or tryptophan, this likely comes from a read error. This chain uses TRBV7-8 with TRBJ1-5, with 8 bases matching TRBD1. Germline CDR1 and CDR2: SGHVS and FQNEAQ. The CDR3 is 18 amino acids. V shed 5 bases, J shed 7 bases, and the junction held 19 bases outside the gene matches. As DNA, the CDR3 is TGTGCCAGCAGCCCGCGGACAGGGAGGGTCCTGTTTATCCAGCCCCAGCATCTT. Protein sequence: CASSPRTGRVLFIQPQHL.

In this sample, this clonotype turned up many times. The CDR3 here is CASSGRGSSSGNTIYF. CDR3 bases: TGTGCCAGCAGCGGCAGGGGGTCCAGCTCTGGAAACACCATATATTTT. The gene calls are TRBV7-9 and TRBJ1-3; 7 bases match TRBD1. The CDR3 loop spans 16 amino acids. Germline-derived CDR1 and CDR2 are SEHNR and FQNEAQ (reference sequence). Germline trimming cut 5 bases from V and 0 bases from J; bases unmatched to any gene: 7.

This clonotype has a count of ten or more. The V and J genes are TRBV5-1 and TRBJ2-7, with 13 bases that match TRBD2. Germline loops: CDR1 SGHRS, CDR2 YFSETQ. J was trimmed by 0 bases and V by 4 bases; bases with no gene match: 10. This CDR3 has 18 amino acids. In DNA form, the CDR3 reads TGCGCCAGCAGCGTCTGGACTAGCGGGGGCGCGACCTCCTACGAGCAGTACTTC. As protein: CASSVWTSGGATSYEQYF.

This clonotype has only a few counts. The chain has TRBV19 and TRBJ2-6, with D possibly being TRBD2 (5 bases). Trimming took 7 bases from V and 1 from J, leaving 8 bases between them. This CDR3 is built from 14 residues. The germline V gene encodes CDR1 LNHDA and CDR2 SQIVND (reference sequence). The CDR3 DNA reads as TGTGCCAGTAATCCGGGATCTGGGGCCAACGTCCTGACTTTC. As protein: CASNPGSGANVLTF.

CDR3 amino acids: CATSIQPGQGMGEQYF. The DNA of the CDR3 is TGTGCCACCAGCATACAACCGGGACAGGGGATGGGCGAGCAGTACTTC. The rearrangement links TRBV15 to TRBJ2-7, with 10 positions matching TRBD1. The CDR3 runs 16 residues. Germline lookup yields CDR1 LNHNV and CDR2 YYDKDF (reference sequence). V shed 4 bases and J 6 bases; nucleotides not matched to a gene: 12.

Points on this clonotype: A much larger clone sits a single nucleotide away, making a read error possible. The V call is TRBV12-3 or TRBV12-4, the J call TRBJ2-5; TRBD1 is a possible D gene (5 bases). The CDR3 runs to 14 residues. The CDR3 DNA follows: TGTGTCAGCAGTTTGGGCAGGGTCCAAGAGACCCAGTACTTC. Amino acids: CVSSLGRVQETQYF.

A note on this clonotype: A clone one base away is much larger, so this may be a read error. The V call is TRBV6-5, the J call TRBJ2-5; no reliable D call. The CDR3 is 13 residues long. Germline V gene data show CDR1 as MNHEY and CDR2 as SVGAGI. The CDR3 sequence is CAGSYGLGETQYF. CDR3 DNA: TGTGCCGGCAGTTACGGGCTAGGAGAGACCCAGTACTTC.

The CDR3 nucleotides read TGTGCCATCAGTGGGAGAGCGGGGGGAAATGAGCAGTTCTTC. It specifies CAISGRAGGNEQFF. The rearrangement links TRBV10-3 to TRBJ2-1; TRBD2 agrees at 9 bases. Germline CDR1 and CDR2: ENHRY and SYGVKD. The CDR3 loop spans 14 amino acids. V shed 4 bases, J shed 7 bases, and the junction held 5 bases outside the gene matches.

The chain carries TRBV11-2 and TRBJ2-5; 10 bases map to TRBD1. CDR1 is SGHAT and CDR2 is FQNNGV in the germline V gene. The CDR3 extends over 16 amino acids. The ends lost 5 bases at V and 2 bases at J; junction bases unmatched: 8. The CDR3 region has the DNA TGTGCCAGCAGCCCAGCCCCGGGACAGGGGCAAGAGACCCAGTACTTC. This sequence encodes CASSPAPGQGQETQYF.

This clonotype was seen at least ten times. This chain connects TRBV6-6 to TRBJ1-1, with 8 positions matching TRBD1. The V and J ends lost 6 bases and 5 bases, in that order; junction bases with no gene match: 5. In germline, CDR1 is MNHNY, CDR2 SVGAGI (reference sequence). The CDR3 loop spans 13 amino acids. Here the CDR3 reads CASSLGTGTEAFF. CDR3 bases: TGTGCCAGCAGCCTTGGGACAGGAACTGAAGCTTTCTTT.